A selection of T cell receptor beta chains follows, all from one sample in a study of T-cell memory formation after mild COVID-19. TCRdb redid the calling of the 5' RACE reads with MiXCR, one entry per CDR3 protein. Of 450,000 to 650,000 distinct CDR3 sequences detected, just over 20% appear once; the ten largest clones hold approximately 12%. The sequenced sample consisted of PBMCs or a T cell subset sorted from them (not recorded which). These receptors were taken from an adult woman who had mild COVID-19 (a few samples of this study predate the infection). Cell type and time point are not known. CDR3s include the opening cysteine and the closing phenylalanine or tryptophan.

V gene,J gene,CDR3 protein
TRBV5-5,TRBJ2-3,CASSLQRGARSPDTQYF
TRBV7-9,TRBJ2-7,CASSVSGGGGYEQYF
TRBV5-6,TRBJ2-5,CASSGGQDRGTQYF
TRBV12-3/TRBV12-4,TRBJ1-1,CASSWEGPNTEAFF
TRBV5-1,TRBJ2-5,CASTSTDRGPETQYF
TRBV24-1,TRBJ2-1,CATSASRYNEQFF
TRBV28,TRBJ2-5,CASSSHWTGGVQETQYF
TRBV6-5,TRBJ2-7,CASKRGLSSYEQYF
TRBV5-4,TRBJ2-1,CASSLIPLAGIDDPNEQFF
TRBV7-2,TRBJ1-3,CASSLVQSPSSGNTIYF
TRBV5-1,TRBJ2-1,CASSSGLNNEQFF
TRBV11-2,TRBJ2-1,CASSPSIERVQFF
TRBV20-1,TRBJ1-2,CSAREGQDYGYTF
TRBV7-6,TRBJ2-1,CASSPLTGLALNEQFF
TRBV9,TRBJ2-1,CASSLIAVSYNEQFF
TRBV4-1,TRBJ2-5,CASSKRGLQETQYF
TRBV29-1,TRBJ1-1,CSAERSGPGVTMNTEAFF
TRBV12-3/TRBV12-4,TRBJ1-1,CASSFYQNTEAFF
TRBV5-1,TRBJ2-1,CASSLGTDSYNEQFF
TRBV3-1,TRBJ2-3,CASSQEGPRTSGDTDTQYF
TRBV5-1,TRBJ2-7,CASRGTGGSISREQYF
TRBV20-1,TRBJ2-5,CSASGGTLGETQYF